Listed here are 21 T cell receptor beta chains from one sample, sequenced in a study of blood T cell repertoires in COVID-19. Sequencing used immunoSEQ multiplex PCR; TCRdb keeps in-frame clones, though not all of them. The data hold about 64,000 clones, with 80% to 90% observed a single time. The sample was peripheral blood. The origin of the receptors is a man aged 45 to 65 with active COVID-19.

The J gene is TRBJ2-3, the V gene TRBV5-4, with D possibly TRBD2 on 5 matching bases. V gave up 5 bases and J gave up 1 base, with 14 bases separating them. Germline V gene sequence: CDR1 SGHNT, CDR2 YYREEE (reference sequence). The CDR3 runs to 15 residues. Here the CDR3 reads CASRLARTGTDTQYF. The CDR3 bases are TGTGCCAGCAGGCTCGCTCGGACTGGCACAGATACGCAGTATTTT.

CDR3 DNA sequence: TGTGCCAGCAGTGAGGGGACAGGGGGTAGTTATGGCTACACCTTC. Protein sequence: CASSEGTGGSYGYTF. The V gene is TRBV6-1, the J gene TRBJ1-2, with 11 bases lining up with TRBD1. The CDR3 loop spans 15 amino acids. Losses at the gene ends were 3 bases for V and 5 bases for J; bases not matched to a gene: 5. The germline CDR1 and CDR2 sequences are MNHNS and SASEGT.

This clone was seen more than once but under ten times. The CDR3 reads CASSFRTSGSRDEQYF. CDR3 in DNA: TGTGCCAGCAGTTTTCGGACTAGCGGGTCTAGGGACGAGCAGTACTTC. This rearrangement joins TRBV6-6 to TRBJ2-7; 11 nucleotides line up with TRBD2. The CDR3 has 16 amino acids. The germline V gene encodes CDR1 MNHNY and CDR2 SVGAGI (reference sequence). Trimming at V came to 4 bases and at J to 5 bases, leaving 10 bases not matched to a gene.

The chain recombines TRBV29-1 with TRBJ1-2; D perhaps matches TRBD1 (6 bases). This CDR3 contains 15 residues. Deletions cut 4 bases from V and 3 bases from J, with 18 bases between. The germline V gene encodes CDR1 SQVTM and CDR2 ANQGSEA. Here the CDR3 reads CSVGGPVAGDYGYTF. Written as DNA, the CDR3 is TGCAGCGTTGGCGGGCCGGTGGCAGGGGACTATGGCTACACCTTC. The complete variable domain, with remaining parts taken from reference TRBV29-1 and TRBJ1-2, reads SAVISQKPSRDICQRGTSLTIQCQVDSQVTMMFWYRQQPGQSLTLIATANQGSEATYESGFVIDKFPISRPNLTFSTLTVSNMSPEDSSIYLCSVGGPVAGDYGYTFGSGTRLTVV.

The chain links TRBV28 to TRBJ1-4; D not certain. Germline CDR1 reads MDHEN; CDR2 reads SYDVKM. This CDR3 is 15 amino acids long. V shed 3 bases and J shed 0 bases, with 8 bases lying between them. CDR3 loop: CASSLAGSTNEKLFF. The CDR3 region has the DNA TGTGCCAGCAGTTTGGCAGGCTCAACTAATGAAAAACTGTTTTTT.

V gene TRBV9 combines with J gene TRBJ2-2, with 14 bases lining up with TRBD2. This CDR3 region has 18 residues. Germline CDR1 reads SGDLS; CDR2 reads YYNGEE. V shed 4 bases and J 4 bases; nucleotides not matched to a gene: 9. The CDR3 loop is CASSPRRLAGGGTGELFF. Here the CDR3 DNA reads TGTGCCAGCAGCCCCCGCAGACTAGCGGGAGGGGGCACCGGGGAGCTGTTTTTT.

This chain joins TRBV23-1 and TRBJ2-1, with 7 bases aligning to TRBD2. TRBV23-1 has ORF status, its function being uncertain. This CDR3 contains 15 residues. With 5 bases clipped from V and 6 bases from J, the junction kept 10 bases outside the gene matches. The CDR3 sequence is CASSGKRGLGNEQFF. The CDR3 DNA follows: TGCGCCAGCAGTGGGAAGCGGGGCCTCGGCAATGAGCAGTTCTTC.

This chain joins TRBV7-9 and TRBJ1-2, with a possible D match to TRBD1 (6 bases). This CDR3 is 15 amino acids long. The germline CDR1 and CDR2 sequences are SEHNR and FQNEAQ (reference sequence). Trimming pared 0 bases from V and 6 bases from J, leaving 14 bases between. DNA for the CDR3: TGTGCCAGCAGCTTAGCGGCCGGGGGGGCGGATGGCTACACCTTC. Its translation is CASSLAAGGADGYTF.

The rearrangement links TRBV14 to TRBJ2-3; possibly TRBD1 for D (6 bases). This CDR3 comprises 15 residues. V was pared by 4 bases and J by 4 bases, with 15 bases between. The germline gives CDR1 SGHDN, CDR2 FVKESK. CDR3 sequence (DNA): TGTGCCAGCAGCCGAGAGGAAGGGGGAGCAGATACGCAGTATTTT. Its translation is CASSREEGGADTQYF.

In nucleotides, the CDR3 is TGTGCCAGTATTCCGTCCGGAGGGGGCCGGATAAATGAGCAGTTCTTC. This gives the protein CASIPSGGGRINEQFF. The J gene is TRBJ2-1, the V gene TRBV19; D might be TRBD1 (7 bases). CDR1 LNHDA and CDR2 SQIVND come from the germline V gene (reference sequence). The CDR3 covers 16 residues. Trimming pared 7 bases from V and 7 bases from J, leaving 23 bases between.

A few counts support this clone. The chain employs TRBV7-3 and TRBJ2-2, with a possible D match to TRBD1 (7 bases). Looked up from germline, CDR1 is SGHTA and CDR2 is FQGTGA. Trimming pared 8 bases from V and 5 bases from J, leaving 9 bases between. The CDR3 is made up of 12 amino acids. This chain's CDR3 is CASQGGTGELFF. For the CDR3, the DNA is TGTGCCAGCCAGGGGGGAACCGGGGAGCTGTTTTTT.

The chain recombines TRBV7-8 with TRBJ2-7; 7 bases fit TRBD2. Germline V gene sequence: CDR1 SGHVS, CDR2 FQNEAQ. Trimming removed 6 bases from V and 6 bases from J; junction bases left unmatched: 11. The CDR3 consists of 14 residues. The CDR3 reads CASSSQGLMGEQYF. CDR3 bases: TGTGCCAGCAGTTCTCAGGGACTAATGGGCGAGCAGTACTTC.

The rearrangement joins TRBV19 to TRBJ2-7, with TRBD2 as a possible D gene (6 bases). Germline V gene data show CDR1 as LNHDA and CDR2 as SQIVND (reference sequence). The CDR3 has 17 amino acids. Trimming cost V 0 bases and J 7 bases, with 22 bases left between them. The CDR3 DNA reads TGTGCCAGTAGTATAGATCGTCGGGGGACCCGATCCGGGGAGCAGTACTTC. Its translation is CASSIDRRGTRSGEQYF.

In DNA, the CDR3 is TGCGCCAGCAGTTTAAACAGGGGGTATGAGCAGTTCTTC. It codes for CASSLNRGYEQFF. The chain recombines TRBV5-1 with TRBJ2-1; 8 nucleotides line up with TRBD1. J gave up 8 bases and V 5 bases, and 6 bases lay outside the gene matches. From germline, CDR1 is SGHRS and CDR2 YFSETQ. This CDR3 is built from 13 residues.

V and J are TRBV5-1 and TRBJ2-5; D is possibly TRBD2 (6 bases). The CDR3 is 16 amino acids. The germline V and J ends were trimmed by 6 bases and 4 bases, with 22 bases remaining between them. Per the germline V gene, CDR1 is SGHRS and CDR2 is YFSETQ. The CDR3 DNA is TGCGCCAGCAAGCCGAGGGGACGCGGGGAGACAGAGACCCAGTACTTC. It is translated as CASKPRGRGETETQYF.

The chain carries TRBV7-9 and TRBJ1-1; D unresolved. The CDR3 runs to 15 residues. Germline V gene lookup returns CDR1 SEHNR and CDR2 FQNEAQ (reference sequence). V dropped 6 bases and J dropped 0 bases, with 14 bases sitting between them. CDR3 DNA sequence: TGTGCCAGCAGTGGCCCCAGTACCCTGAACACTGAAGCTTTCTTT. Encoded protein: CASSGPSTLNTEAFF.

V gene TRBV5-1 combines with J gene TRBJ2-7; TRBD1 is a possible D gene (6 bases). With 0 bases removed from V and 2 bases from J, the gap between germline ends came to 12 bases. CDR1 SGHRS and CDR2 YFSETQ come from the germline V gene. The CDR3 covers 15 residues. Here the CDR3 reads CASSLGSGDPYEQYF. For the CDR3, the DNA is TGCGCCAGCAGCTTGGGGTCAGGGGATCCCTACGAGCAGTACTTC. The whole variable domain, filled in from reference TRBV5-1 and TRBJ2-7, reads KAGVTQTPRYLIKTRGQQVTLSCSPISGHRSVSWYQQTPGQGLQFLFEYFSETQRNKGNFPGRFSGRQFSNSRSEMNVSTLELGDSALYLCASSLGSGDPYEQYFGPGTRLTVT.

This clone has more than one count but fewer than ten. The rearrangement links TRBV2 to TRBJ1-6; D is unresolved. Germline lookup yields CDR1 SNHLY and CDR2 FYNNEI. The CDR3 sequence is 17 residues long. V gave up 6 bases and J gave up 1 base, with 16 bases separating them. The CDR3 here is CASREGLGKSYNSPLHF. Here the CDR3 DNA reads TGTGCCAGCAGGGAGGGATTGGGAAAGTCCTATAATTCACCCCTCCACTTT.

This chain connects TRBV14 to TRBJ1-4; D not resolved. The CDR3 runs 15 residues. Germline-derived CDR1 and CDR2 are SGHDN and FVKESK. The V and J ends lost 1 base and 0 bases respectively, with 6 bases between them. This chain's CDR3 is CASSQAGTTNEKLFF. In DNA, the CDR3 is TGTGCCAGCAGCCAAGCGGGGACAACTAATGAAAAACTGTTTTTT. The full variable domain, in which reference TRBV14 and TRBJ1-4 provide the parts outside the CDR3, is EAGVTQFPSHSVIEKGQTVTLRCDPISGHDNLYWYRRVMGKEIKFLLHFVKESKQDESGMPNNRFLAERTGGTYSTLKVQPAELEDSGVYFCASSQAGTTNEKLFFGSGTQLSVL.

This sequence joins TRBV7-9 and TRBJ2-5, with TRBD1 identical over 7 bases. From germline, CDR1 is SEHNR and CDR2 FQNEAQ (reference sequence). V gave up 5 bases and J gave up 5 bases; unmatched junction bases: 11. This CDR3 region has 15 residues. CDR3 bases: TGTGCCAGCAGCCTCGGGACAGCTTGGGGGGAGACCCAGTACTTC. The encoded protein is CASSLGTAWGETQYF.

In DNA form, the CDR3 reads TGTGCCAGCAGTATCGGGACATCACCTGGAAACACCATATATTTT. Translation gives CASSIGTSPGNTIYF. V and J are TRBV28 and TRBJ1-3, with a tentative D call TRBD1 (6 bases). The ends were cut back, 5 bases at V and 2 bases at J, with 13 bases in the middle. Germline loops: CDR1 MDHEN, CDR2 SYDVKM. The CDR3 totals 15 residues.